This T cell receptor beta chain was recorded in a study of blood T cells in healthy people across ages. General study points: Donor CMV infection status was unknown, possibly confounding age-related changes in expanded clonotypes.

Details on this clonotype: Its antigen is not known.

Primed by a sample-barcoded 5' primer and a J-beta primer mix, a second PCR proceeded for 7 to 11 cycles. TCRdb reprocessed the 5' RACE reads via MiXCR and lists one record per CDR3 protein. The data hold roughly 1.5 million distinct CDR3 sequences, with under 55% observed a single time. The CDR3 is 16 residues long. V lost 6 bases to trimming and J lost 0 bases; unmatched junction nucleotides: 5. This TCR derives from a woman in her late teens or twenties in good health. The sample comprised blood. The V gene is TRBV12-3 or TRBV12-4, the J gene TRBJ2-6, with 7 bases aligning to TRBD1. The CDR3 DNA sequence: TGTGCCAGCAGAAGGACAGGATCCTCTGGGGCCAACGTCCTGACTTTC. It specifies CASRRTGSSGANVLTF.